This T cell receptor beta chain was sequenced for a study of blood T cell repertoires in COVID-19. Study background: Whether acute or convalescent, the COVID-19 samples came from the United States, Italy and Spain.

As originally analysed: From reference gene primer amplification, estimates of nucleated cell counts were derived. Repertoires were generated with immunoSEQ multiplex PCR, while TCRdb's copy carries only in-frame clones and drops some. The D gene and trimming were derived from the DNA, and the V and J assignments and clone size from that table. The repertoire includes about 320,000 clones, around 84% of them detected once, and approximately 1.9% sits in the top ten. Assignments of participants to cohorts depended upon their own reported clinical history. This CDR3 comprises 15 residues. Germline assignment: CDR1 SNHLY and CDR2 FYNNEI. V lost 1 base to trimming and J lost 2 bases, with 11 bases between them.

This receptor was identified in a woman in her 30s who had been exposed to COVID-19. The chain couples TRBV2 to TRBJ2-5, with D perhaps matching TRBD1 (6 bases). The material sequenced was PBMCs or T cells enriched from blood (not recorded which). The CDR3 region has the DNA TGTGCCAGCAGTGAAGTCGGGACACTTCAAGAGACCCAGTACTTC. Residues: CASSEVGTLQETQYF.